Following are 16 T cell receptor beta chains from one sample sequenced in a study of blood T cell repertoires in COVID-19. Generated by immunoSEQ multiplex PCR, the TCRdb table keeps only in-frame clones and is missing some. The repertoire has tens of thousands of clones, about nine tenths of them found once; the top ten carry 0.3% to 0.45%. The specimen sequenced was peripheral blood. These receptor sequences come from a human donor in a cohort sampled during active COVID-19.

This clone was detected a few times. The rearrangement uses TRBV5-1 and TRBJ1-2; 7 positions agree with TRBD1. The V gene end was trimmed by 2 bases and the J gene end by 3 bases; junction bases not matched to a gene: 7. Germline CDR1 SGHRS, CDR2 YFSETQ. The CDR3 extends over 15 amino acids. CDR3 protein: CASSLNLGQDYGYTF. The CDR3 DNA follows: TGCGCCAGCAGCTTAAATTTAGGACAGGACTATGGCTACACCTTC.

This chain uses TRBV28 with TRBJ1-1; 8 bases align to TRBD1. The CDR3 has 15 amino acids. The germline CDR1 and CDR2 sequences are MDHEN and SYDVKM. The trim removed 7 bases at V and 1 base at J, leaving 8 bases unmatched. The CDR3 coding sequence is TGTGCCAGCATGCCAGCAGGGGGCGCGAACACTGAAGCTTTCTTT. It yields the protein CASMPAGGANTEAFF.

The chain recombines TRBV10-3 with TRBJ2-7; 10 nucleotides line up with TRBD1. This CDR3 comprises 13 residues. The germline V gene encodes CDR1 ENHRY and CDR2 SYGVKD. After removal of 8 bases from V and 4 bases from J, the junction contained 5 bases not matched to a gene. The CDR3, as DNA: TGTGCCATCGGCGGGACAGGGGTTTACGAGCAGTACTTC. Protein product: CAIGGTGVYEQYF.

The V gene is TRBV6-2 or TRBV6-3, the J gene TRBJ2-7; 8 positions match TRBD1. The CDR3 is made up of 13 amino acids. Per the germline V gene, CDR1 is MNHEY and CDR2 is SVGEGT. The ends lost 4 bases at V and 4 bases at J; junction bases unmatched: 3. The CDR3 reads CASSWGQVYEQYF. CDR3 nucleotides: TGTGCCAGCAGTTGGGGACAGGTTTACGAGCAGTACTTC.

CDR3 in DNA: TGTGCCAGCAGCTTAGACGCGTTTTATGGCTACACCTTC. Translating gives CASSLDAFYGYTF. The J gene is TRBJ1-2, the V gene TRBV11-2; D ambiguous. Germline loops: CDR1 SGHAT, CDR2 FQNNGV. This CDR3 is built from 13 residues. Trimming stripped 0 bases from V and 5 bases from J, with 7 bases between.

CDR3 protein: CASTPRTGTEVEQFF. CDR3 coding DNA: TGTGCCAGCACCCCCCGGACAGGGACGGAGGTTGAGCAGTTCTTC. The gene calls are TRBV6-2 or TRBV6-3 and TRBJ2-1; TRBD1 agrees at 8 bases. The CDR3 spans 15 residues. The germline V gene encodes CDR1 MNHEY and CDR2 SVGEGT. V gave up 7 bases and J gave up 9 bases; unmatched junction bases: 14.

The chain joins TRBV6-6 to TRBJ1-1; D not resolved. The CDR3 runs to 13 residues. Trimming stripped 4 bases from V and 1 base from J, with 7 bases between. Germline CDR1 reads MNHNY; CDR2 reads SVGAGI (reference sequence). CDR3 residues: CASSFAGNTEAFF. The CDR3, as DNA: TGTGCCAGCAGTTTTGCAGGGAACACTGAAGCTTTCTTT.

The V gene is TRBV29-1, the J gene TRBJ1-3; TRBD1 matches 9 bases. The CDR3 runs 12 residues. CDR1 SQVTM and CDR2 ANQGSEA come from the germline V gene. The V gene end was trimmed by 6 bases and the J gene end by 4 bases; junction bases not matched to a gene: 1. CDR3 nucleotides: TGCAGCGTCGGGACAGGGGGAAACACCATATATTTT. Protein product: CSVGTGGNTIYF. Full variable domain (rest looked up from reference TRBV29-1 and TRBJ1-3): SAVISQKPSRDICQRGTSLTIQCQVDSQVTMMFWYRQQPGQSLTLIATANQGSEATYESGFVIDKFPISRPNLTFSTLTVSNMSPEDSSIYLCSVGTGGNTIYFGEGSWLTVV.

The gene calls are TRBV11-2 and TRBJ2-7; 8 bases align to TRBD1. The CDR3 runs to 17 residues. V was clipped by 5 bases and J by 2 bases; unmatched bases: 14. The germline V gene has CDR1 SGHAT and CDR2 FQNNGV. CDR3 loop: CASSIRRGQGGPYEQYF. CDR3 in DNA: TGTGCCAGCAGCATACGTAGAGGACAGGGTGGACCCTACGAGCAGTACTTC.

This rearrangement joins TRBV18 to TRBJ1-1, with 12 nucleotides matching TRBD1. The germline V gene has CDR1 KGHSH and CDR2 LQKENI. The junction had 2 bases not matched to a gene; V was cut back by 3 bases and J by 6 bases. The CDR3 spans 14 residues. Here the CDR3 DNA reads TGTGCCAGCTCACCCCGGGACAGGGGGCCTGAAGCTTTCTTT. It codes for CASSPRDRGPEAFF. The variable domain in full, with the rest retrieved from reference TRBV18 and TRBJ1-1, is NAGVMQNPRHLVRRRGQEARLRCSPMKGHSHVYWYRQLPEEGLKFMVYLQKENIIDESGMPKERFSAEFPKEGPSILRIQQVVRGDSAAYFCASSPRDRGPEAFFGQGTRLTVV.

The chain combines TRBV18 with TRBJ1-5; D is perhaps TRBD1 (5 bases). CDR1 is KGHSH and CDR2 is LQKENI in the germline V gene. Trimming removed 6 bases from V and 3 bases from J, with 15 bases in between. This CDR3 contains 15 residues. CDR3 DNA sequence: TGTGCCAGCTCGGGTCAGGGAAAAAACAATCAGCCCCAGCATTTT. Amino acid sequence: CASSGQGKNNQPQHF.

CDR3 sequence reads: CASLSLNGYGYTF. The CDR3 region has the DNA TGTGCCAGCCTCTCTCTTAACGGCTATGGCTACACCTTC. This chain joins TRBV2 and TRBJ1-2, with D unresolved. Germline V lookup: CDR1 SNHLY, CDR2 FYNNEI. The CDR3 extends over 13 amino acids. V lost 8 bases, J lost 4 bases, and 14 bases lay in between.

The V and J genes are TRBV11-2 and TRBJ2-7, with D possibly TRBD1 on 5 matching bases. Trimming pared 0 bases from V and 3 bases from J, leaving 9 bases between. The CDR3 contains 14 residues. The germline V gene has CDR1 SGHAT and CDR2 FQNNGV. CDR3 in amino acids: CASSLEVQGYEQYF. The CDR3 bases are TGTGCCAGCAGCTTAGAGGTGCAGGGCTACGAGCAGTACTTC.

The chain is built from TRBV5-1 and TRBJ1-2; D is unclear. The CDR3 is 14 residues long. The V gene's germline CDR1 is SGHRS and CDR2 YFSETQ. V lost 4 bases and J lost 7, with 17 bases in between. The DNA for the CDR3 is TGCGCCAGCAGCCCTGAGATCACCGTCTCTGGCTACACCTTC. As protein: CASSPEITVSGYTF. Full variable domain (outside the CDR3, taken from reference TRBV5-1 and TRBJ1-2): KAGVTQTPRYLIKTRGQQVTLSCSPISGHRSVSWYQQTPGQGLQFLFEYFSETQRNKGNFPGRFSGRQFSNSRSEMNVSTLELGDSALYLCASSPEITVSGYTFGSGTRLTVV.

V gene TRBV2 combines with J gene TRBJ1-2; the match to TRBD1 covers 9 bases. From germline, CDR1 is SNHLY and CDR2 FYNNEI. The CDR3 has 13 amino acids. Unmatched junction bases numbered 3, after V lost 4 bases and J lost 6 bases. The CDR3 DNA follows: TGTGCCAGCAGTGGACAGGGGGGAGATGGCTACACCTTC. Its translation is CASSGQGGDGYTF.

The gene calls are TRBV18 and TRBJ1-1, with D possibly matching TRBD1 (5 bases). CDR1 and CDR2 (germline): KGHSH, LQKENI. The V end was cut by 0 bases, the J end by 6 bases, with 11 bases between. This CDR3 comprises 14 residues. The CDR3 coding sequence is TGTGCCAGCTCACCACCGGGGGGGAGAGCTGAAGCTTTCTTT. It is translated as CASSPPGGRAEAFF.